This T cell receptor beta chain was profiled in a study of blood T cell repertoires in COVID-19 (dated by TCRdb to the early 2020s). With regard to the full study: Samples from collaborators originated in the United States, Italy and Spain and spanned both the acute and convalescent phases of COVID-19. A freely available public database, intended as a resource for researchers studying the immune response to SARS-CoV-2, is where the repertoires were released. Nearly every sample came with metadata listing a de-identified subject ID, COVID-19 status, age in years and sex. Subjects who had been exposed to COVID-19, were actively infected with it, or had recovered from it provided the deeply sampled blood TCRbeta repertoires that made up the dataset. The prospective study material was composed of cDNA or gDNA derived from T cells, B-cell-depleted T cells, or PBMCs. Where HLA class I and class II types were available, the types were taken from metadata supplied by the sample provider, not from assay-based typing. Samples came from the ongoing ImmuneRACE study (first 160 participants) plus 1,254 subjects from 6 global collaborators.

This clone was detected only once. Its antigen is still unknown. No much larger clonotype is one base removed from it; base qualities were not supplied. At the DNA level, this CDR3 is encoded by other sequences in the same sample as well. One collaborating source in Seattle enrolled patients during active infection and followed them longitudinally through the course of disease. The collaborating institutions used their own protocols to collect whole blood in K2EDTA tubes. For TCRbeta analysis, collaborator samples were shipped as frozen whole blood, as isolated PBMCs, or as DNA extracted from either sample type. According to the germline V gene, CDR1 reads SGHRS and CDR2 reads YFSETQ. Trimming accounts for 4 bases at V and 1 base at J, while the number of junction bases matched to no gene is 4. Counted from cysteine to phenylalanine, this CDR3 has 15 amino acids. Only the CDR3 DNA stays, 45 bases, in frame from base 1.

TCRbeta CDR3 regions were amplified from genomic DNA using the immunoSEQ Assay, a bias-controlled multiplex PCR. Processing in the source paper ran as follows. The number of nucleated cells in each sample was estimated from the amplification of reference gene primers within the assay. To quantify the absolute abundance of each unique TCRbeta CDR3 rearrangement, sequence reads were collapsed and filtered. Productive Simpson clonality was computed per sample as the square root of Simpson's diversity index over productive rearrangements. TCRdb obtained this table from immuneACCESS and retained in-frame rearrangements with V and J assigned. These tables miss some clones; where compared with another copy, unresolved V genes account for less than half of the shortfall, and the remainder is unexplained. V and J calls and clone size are those listed in that table; D and trimming were worked out from the DNA. This sample is represented by about 370,000 clones; 87% of them were singletons. About 10% of the sample belongs to the ten largest clones.

The full study reports these points: Clinical and demographic metadata were provided uncurated, with the amount varying by source and participant.

The sequencing sample was made of peripheral blood. This receptor chain uses TRBV5-1 and TRBJ2-2, with 7 bases aligning to TRBD1. The clonotype originates from a woman in her thirties with COVID-19, enrolled during active disease. This receptor carries the CDR3 CASSLRQGNTGELFF. The DNA sequence reads TGCGCCAGCAGCCTCCGACAGGGGAACACCGGGGAGCTGTTTTTT.